This T cell receptor beta chain was sequenced in a study of T cells after yellow fever vaccination. Germline-derived CDR1 and CDR2 are SGHTA and FQGNSA. The CDR3 runs 15 residues. V lost 1 base and J lost 6; bases outside the gene matches: 2. TCRdb re-called the 5' RACE reads with MiXCR, one entry per CDR3 protein. Of roughly 240,000 distinct CDR3 sequences detected, around 6.7% appear once; the ten largest clones hold around 1.1%. The sample holds many counts of this clonotype. Sequencing used CD4+ T cells sorted from PBMCs, obtained on the day of the yellow fever booster vaccination. The J gene is TRBJ1-6, the V gene TRBV7-2, with TRBD1 matching 8 bases. This receptor was taken from a man under 40 who received the YFV17D yellow fever vaccine. CDR3 protein: CASSLGTGTNSPLHF. CDR3 DNA: TGTGCCAGCAGCTTAGGGACAGGGACTAATTCACCCCTCCACTTT.